Presented here are 16 T cell receptor beta chains from one specimen sequenced in a study of blood T cell repertoires in COVID-19. Method: immunoSEQ multiplex PCR; TCRdb's copy keeps in-frame clones and lacks some. The sample has more than 150,000 clones, roughly 87% seen once; the top ten hold roughly 7.3%. The sequenced material came from PBMCs or T cells enriched from blood (not recorded which). All receptors derive from a woman aged 45-65 years who had recovered from COVID-19.

The rearrangement links TRBV30 to TRBJ1-3; no reliable D call. Trimming stripped 7 bases from V and 0 bases from J, with 13 bases between. The CDR3 totals 14 residues. Germline V lookup: CDR1 GTSNPN, CDR2 SVGIG (reference sequence). CDR3 residues: CASSVRRSGNTIYF. The DNA of the CDR3 is TGTGCCTCCTCCGTCAGGCGCTCTGGAAACACCATATATTTT. Full variable domain (outside the CDR3, taken from reference TRBV30 and TRBJ1-3): SQTIHQWPATLVQPVGSPLSLECTVEGTSNPNLYWYRQAAGRGLQLLFYSVGIGQISSEVPQNLSASRPQDRQFILSSKKLLLSDSGFYLCASSVRRSGNTIYFGEGSWLTVV.

The chain combines TRBV6-5 with TRBJ1-6; maybe TRBD1 (6 bases). With 6 bases removed from V and 7 bases from J, the gap between germline ends came to 13 bases. The germline gives CDR1 MNHEY, CDR2 SVGAGI. The CDR3 loop spans 14 amino acids. The DNA of the CDR3 is TGTGCCAGCAGCTCCAGGACAGCAAATTCACCCCTCCACTTT. The encoded protein is CASSSRTANSPLHF.

The chain employs TRBV9 and TRBJ2-2; 15 bases map to TRBD2. This CDR3 has 20 residues. Germline assignment: CDR1 SGDLS and CDR2 YYNGEE. V shed 3 bases and J 4 bases; nucleotides not matched to a gene: 13. The CDR3 loop reads CASSGRTSGRARSGTGELFF. In nucleotides, the CDR3 is TGTGCCAGCAGCGGCCGGACTAGCGGGAGGGCCCGTTCGGGCACCGGGGAGCTGTTTTTT.

This clone was recorded a few times. This chain uses TRBV19 with TRBJ2-1, with D perhaps TRBD1 (6 bases). The germline V gene encodes CDR1 LNHDA and CDR2 SQIVND (reference sequence). V shed 6 bases and J shed 4 bases, with 13 bases lying between them. This CDR3 region has 14 residues. The CDR3 DNA reads as TGTGCCAGTAGGGGGGCCACCTTTTACAATGAGCAGTTCTTC. Its translation: CASRGATFYNEQFF.

The chain is built from TRBV3-1 (or the pseudogene TRBV3-2) and TRBJ2-1; D ambiguous. This CDR3 region has 12 residues. V lost 3 bases and J 5 bases, leaving 5 bases between the germline ends. In germline, CDR1 is LGHDT, CDR2 YNNKEL (reference sequence). Here the CDR3 reads CASSHLNNEQFF. DNA for the CDR3: TGTGCCAGCAGCCACTTAAACAATGAGCAGTTCTTC.

The chain combines TRBV9 with TRBJ2-3, with a tentative D call TRBD2 (7 bases). Trimming left V 0 bases short and J 0 bases short, with 11 bases between. The CDR3 sequence is 16 residues long. From germline, CDR1 is SGDLS and CDR2 YYNGEE. The CDR3 protein is CASSVVGGASTDTQYF. In nucleotides, the CDR3 is TGTGCCAGCAGCGTAGTGGGGGGGGCAAGCACAGATACGCAGTATTTT.

This chain links TRBV7-8 with TRBJ2-1; D is possibly TRBD2 (5 bases). V was shortened by 2 bases and J by 3 bases, with 11 bases between the two germline ends. This CDR3 is built from 15 residues. CDR1 and CDR2 (germline): SGHVS, FQNEAQ. The DNA of the CDR3 is TGTGCCAGCAGCTTAAACGAGGGTCACTACAATGAGCAGTTCTTC. It specifies CASSLNEGHYNEQFF.

This chain links TRBV6-5 with TRBJ1-1, with TRBD1 matching over 10 bases. V trimming: 6 bases; J trimming: 4 bases; junction bases outside the gene matches: 2. The CDR3 loop spans 13 amino acids. Germline-derived CDR1 and CDR2 are MNHEY and SVGAGI. The CDR3 region is CASSWTGGTEAFF. The DNA of the CDR3 is TGTGCCAGCAGCTGGACAGGGGGCACTGAAGCTTTCTTT.

The V gene is TRBV12-3 or TRBV12-4, the J gene TRBJ1-2; TRBD1 agrees at 7 bases. The CDR3 contains 12 residues. V gave up 6 bases and J gave up 4 bases; unmatched junction bases: 2. The CDR3: CASRSGGYGYTF. The DNA of the CDR3 is TGTGCCAGCAGATCAGGGGGCTATGGCTACACCTTC.

The V gene is TRBV19, the J gene TRBJ1-5, with TRBD1 as a possible D gene (6 bases). The CDR3 length is 15 residues. Germline V CDR1 and CDR2: LNHDA, SQIVND (reference sequence). V was trimmed by 5 bases and J by 0 bases, leaving 11 bases between them. CDR3 sequence (DNA): TGTGCCAGTAGTCCCGGGGGGCATAGCAATCAGCCCCAGCATTTT. It specifies CASSPGGHSNQPQHF. The full variable domain, its missing parts supplied by reference TRBV19 and TRBJ1-5, is DGGITQSPKYLFRKEGQNVTLSCEQNLNHDAMYWYRQDPGQGLRLIYYSQIVNDFQKGDIAEGYSVSREKKESFPLTVTSAQKNPTAFYLCASSPGGHSNQPQHFGDGTRLSIL.

The chain combines TRBV11-3 with TRBJ1-2; 11 bases are shared with TRBD1. This CDR3 is built from 17 residues. The germline gives CDR1 SGHNT, CDR2 YENEEA. V was pared by 1 base and J by 6 bases, with 10 bases of the junction left unmatched. The CDR3 sequence is CASSLGRTGGKVDGYTF. The CDR3 DNA follows: TGTGCCAGCAGCTTAGGTCGGACAGGGGGCAAGGTTGATGGCTACACCTTC.

J is TRBJ2-3 and V is TRBV5-6; 11 nucleotides align to TRBD2. In germline, CDR1 is SGHDT, CDR2 YYEEEE. The CDR3 covers 14 residues. J gave up 7 bases and V 4 bases, and 5 bases lay outside the gene matches. Here the CDR3 reads CASSQTSGSYTQYF. CDR3 nucleotide sequence: TGTGCCAGCAGCCAAACTAGCGGGAGCTATACGCAGTATTTT. The full variable domain, rest sourced from reference TRBV5-6 and TRBJ2-3, is DAGVTQSPTHLIKTRGQQVTLRCSPKSGHDTVSWYQQALGQGPQFIFQYYEEEERQRGNFPDRFSGHQFPNYSSELNVNALLLGDSALYLCASSQTSGSYTQYFGPGTRLTVL.

The chain combines TRBV6-5 with TRBJ2-5, with D maybe TRBD1 (6 bases). Trimming shortened V by 0 bases and J by 4 bases, and 12 bases separated the two germline ends. Germline V CDR1 and CDR2: MNHEY, SVGAGI. This CDR3 contains 15 residues. In DNA, the CDR3 is TGTGCCAGCAGTTACTCGAGTAACAGGGCAGAGACCCAGTACTTC. It encodes CASSYSSNRAETQYF.

The chain recombines TRBV10-3 with TRBJ2-3; a weak D match, TRBD2 (6 bases). The CDR3 is 14 residues long. V lost 6 bases and J lost 0, with 10 bases in between. Germline V gene data show CDR1 as ENHRY and CDR2 as SYGVKD. Written as DNA, the CDR3 is TGTGCCATCAGGGTCGGGACTAGCACAGATACGCAGTATTTT. Its translation is CAIRVGTSTDTQYF.

The J gene is TRBJ1-2, the V gene TRBV7-9; TRBD1 matches 8 bases. Losses at the gene ends were 0 bases for V and 2 bases for J; bases not matched to a gene: 8. Germline values: CDR1 SEHNR, CDR2 FQNEAQ (reference sequence). This CDR3 contains 17 residues. CDR3 amino acids: CASSLALQGGRNYGYTF. CDR3 coding DNA: TGTGCCAGCAGCTTAGCCCTACAGGGGGGGCGAAACTATGGCTACACCTTC.

A few counts support this clone. This chain links TRBV7-9 with TRBJ1-2, with D possibly being TRBD1 (6 bases). This CDR3 is 15 amino acids long. Per the germline V gene, CDR1 is SEHNR and CDR2 is FQNEAQ (reference sequence). The V and J ends lost 4 bases and 4 bases respectively, with 16 bases between them. The DNA for the CDR3 is TGTGCCAGCAGCTCCTCCACAGGGCTCGCCTATGGCTACACCTTC. As protein: CASSSSTGLAYGYTF.